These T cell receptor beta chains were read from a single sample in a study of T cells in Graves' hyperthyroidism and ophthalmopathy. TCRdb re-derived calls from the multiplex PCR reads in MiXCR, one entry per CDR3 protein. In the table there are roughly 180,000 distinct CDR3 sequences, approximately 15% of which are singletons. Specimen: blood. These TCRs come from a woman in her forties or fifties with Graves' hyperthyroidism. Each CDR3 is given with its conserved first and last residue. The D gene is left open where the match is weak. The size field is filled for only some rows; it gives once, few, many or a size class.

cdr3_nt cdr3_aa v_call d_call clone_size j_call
TGTGCCAGCAGTGAGTATGGGCTGACTAATCAGCCCCAGCATTTT CASSEYGLTNQPQHF TRBV2 - - TRBJ1-5
TGCAGCGTCCAGCGGGGGGTCAATGAGCAGTTCTTC CSVQRGVNEQFF TRBV29-1 TRBD2 few TRBJ2-1
TGTGCCAGCAGTGAAAACGCCTTTGGCGAGACCCAGTACTTC CASSENAFGETQYF TRBV2 - many TRBJ2-5
TGCAGTGCTAGAAGCATACAGGGGTACACTGAAGCTTTCTTT CSARSIQGYTEAFF TRBV20-1 TRBD1 many TRBJ1-1
TGTGCCAGCAGTTTACGCGGGAGTAGCCACAATGAGCAGTTCTTC CASSLRGSSHNEQFF TRBV12-3/TRBV12-4 TRBD2 - TRBJ2-1
TGCGCCAGCAGCCAAGAACCGACTCGAGAAACCCCTTCAGGACCCCAAAATCAGCCCCAGCATTTT CASSQEPTRETPSGPQNQPQHF TRBV4-3 - - TRBJ1-5
TGTGCCAGCAGGGGGTCTTGGGGGGCGCCGGTCTATGGCTACACCTTC CASRGSWGAPVYGYTF TRBV28 - - TRBJ1-2
TGTGCCAGGGGGTGGGGAAAAGAGACCCAGTACTTC CARGWGKETQYF TRBV6-1 - many TRBJ2-5
TGCGCCAGCAGCTTGGCCGCAGGGCTAGGCTACACCTTC CASSLAAGLGYTF TRBV5-1 - many TRBJ1-2
TGTGCCAGCTCACCTCGGGACAGTCAGTCCTTCTATGGCTACACCTTC CASSPRDSQSFYGYTF TRBV18 TRBD1 many TRBJ1-2
TGTGCCAGCAGCGTAGATGTCGGGCCCTACGAGCAGTACTTC CASSVDVGPYEQYF TRBV9 - few TRBJ2-7
TGTGCCACCAGTGAGACCGGGACAGCCCTGGATGGCTACACCTTC CATSETGTALDGYTF TRBV24-1 TRBD1 many TRBJ1-2
TGTGCCATCAGTGAGTCAAGTAGGGACACGAATCAAGAGACCCAGTACTTC CAISESSRDTNQETQYF TRBV10-3 - - TRBJ2-5
TGTGCCAGCAGCCTCGGGACATACGACACTGAAGCTTTCTTT CASSLGTYDTEAFF TRBV11-1 - many TRBJ1-1
TGTGCCAGCCACAAAGGGGGGGTTATGAACACTGAAGCTTTCTTT CASHKGGVMNTEAFF TRBV6-1 - - TRBJ1-1
TGTGCCAGCAGTCCCCAGGCGTCCCAAACCTACGAGCAGTACTTC CASSPQASQTYEQYF TRBV12-3/TRBV12-4 - many TRBJ2-7
TGTGCCAGCAGCCAAGATAGCGGGGGGGGTACGCAGTATTTT CASSQDSGGGTQYF TRBV3-1 TRBD2 few TRBJ2-3
TGTGCCAGCAGTTCCGGGACAGCTAACTATGGCTACACCTTC CASSSGTANYGYTF TRBV28 TRBD1 many TRBJ1-2
TGTGCCATCAGTGACCGACAGGGCAATGTGCCCCAGCATTTT CAISDRQGNVPQHF TRBV10-3 TRBD1 many TRBJ1-5
TGTGCCAGCAGCTTCGGGGCAGGGAGGACCAATGAGCAGTTCTTC CASSFGAGRTNEQFF TRBV5-8 - many TRBJ2-1
TGTGCCAGCAGCTTAGGGAACAGGGACAACGAGCAGTACTTC CASSLGNRDNEQYF TRBV7-9 - many TRBJ2-7
TGTGCCAGCAGGACAGCCAGACAAGAGACCCAGTACTTC CASRTARQETQYF TRBV12-3/TRBV12-4 - many TRBJ2-5
TGTGCCACTCGGTGGGGCCTTGAAGCTTTCTTT CATRWGLEAFF TRBV19 - many TRBJ1-1
TGTGCCAGTAGTATACAGGGGGCGCGCACTGAAGCTTTCTTT CASSIQGARTEAFF TRBV19 TRBD1 many TRBJ1-1
TGTGCCTGGAGTTCCAGGGGTCGTCACACTGAAGCTTTCTTT CAWSSRGRHTEAFF TRBV30 - - TRBJ1-1
TGCAGTGCTAGAGATCAGTTCGGGGGGATCCAACAGACTGAAGCTTTCTTT CSARDQFGGIQQTEAFF TRBV20-1 - - TRBJ1-1
TGTGCCAGCAGCTTAGGCGGTCTAGCAGATACGCAGTATTTT CASSLGGLADTQYF TRBV7-9 - many TRBJ2-3
TGTGCCATTCCCCTGGGGGCCGGGGAGCTGTTTTTT CAIPLGAGELFF TRBV2 - many TRBJ2-2
TGTGCCAGTAGTATGAATGGGGCCAGCGAGCAGTACTTC CASSMNGASEQYF TRBV19 - few TRBJ2-7
TGTGCCAGTAGTATTGCGGGGGGAAGCTACGAGCAGTACTTC CASSIAGGSYEQYF TRBV19 TRBD2 many TRBJ2-7
TGTGCCAGCAGCTTAGCTCCCGGACTAGCGGGGGGCCAGGGCCCCTACAATGAGCAGTTCTTC CASSLAPGLAGGQGPYNEQFF TRBV7-6 TRBD2 few TRBJ2-1
TGTGCCAGCAGTCCCCCTACGGGGTCCGAGCAGTACTTC CASSPPTGSEQYF TRBV28 - many TRBJ2-7
TGTGCCAGCAGCCGTAGCGGATCCTACAATGAGCAGTTCTTC CASSRSGSYNEQFF TRBV7-2 - many TRBJ2-1
TGTGCCAGCAGCCAAGACCTGACAGGGGCCTCCACTGTTCCCACCGGGGAGCTGTTTTTT CASSQDLTGASTVPTGELFF TRBV3-1 TRBD1 few TRBJ2-2
TGTGCCAGCAGCACTAGAAGGGGGGCCGGGTACACCTTC CASSTRRGAGYTF TRBV7-2 - - TRBJ1-2
TGCGCCAGCAGCTTTCAGGGCACCGGGGAGCTGTTTTTT CASSFQGTGELFF TRBV5-1 - few TRBJ2-2
TGCGCCAGCAGCTTGGCCGATGGCACTGGCTACACCTTC CASSLADGTGYTF TRBV5-1 - - TRBJ1-2
TGCAGTGCTAGAGGGGATCAGGGGGCCGGAGAGCAGTTCTTC CSARGDQGAGEQFF TRBV20-1 TRBD1 many TRBJ2-1
TGTGCCAGCAGCGTAGGAGGGCTGCAGAACACCGGGGAGCTGTTTTTT CASSVGGLQNTGELFF TRBV9 - - TRBJ2-2
TGCAGTGCTAGAAGGCGGCAGGGAAGGAGCACTGAAGCTTTCTTT CSARRRQGRSTEAFF TRBV20-1 - many TRBJ1-1
TGCAGCGTTTCGGACGGGGATTACACTGAAGCTTTCTTT CSVSDGDYTEAFF TRBV29-1 - many TRBJ1-1
TGTGCCAGCAGCTTGATAGGGGTGCACACTGAAGCTTTCTTT CASSLIGVHTEAFF TRBV5-4 - - TRBJ1-1
TGTGCCAGCAGCCCATTAGCTAGCACAGATACGCAGTATTTT CASSPLASTDTQYF TRBV12-3/TRBV12-4 - many TRBJ2-3
TGCGCCAGCAGCCAAGACCCAGGGGAGGTGCGCGAGCAGTACTTC CASSQDPGEVREQYF TRBV4-1 - many TRBJ2-7
TGTGCCAGCAATCCGGACGGGGGGTGGGATGGCTACACCTTC CASNPDGGWDGYTF TRBV3-1 - few TRBJ1-2
TGTGCCAGCAGCCTAGATCGTCAAGCTTTCTTT CASSLDRQAFF TRBV7-9 - many TRBJ1-1
TGCAGTGCTAGAGACGGACACGCGGGCACAGATACGCAGTATTTT CSARDGHAGTDTQYF TRBV20-1 - - TRBJ2-3
TGTGCCAGTAGTATAGCCCGGACAGCTAACTATGGCTACACCTTC CASSIARTANYGYTF TRBV19 - few TRBJ1-2
TGTGCCAGCAGCCCAATTCCCGGGACAGGGTATAGTGAGCAGTACTTC CASSPIPGTGYSEQYF TRBV7-2 TRBD1 once TRBJ2-7
TGTGCCAGCAGTCAAAATTTAGAGACCCAGTACTTC CASSQNLETQYF TRBV6-1 - - TRBJ2-5
TGTGCCAGCAGCCCCGGAGTGGGGGGAGAGACCCAGTACTTC CASSPGVGGETQYF TRBV7-3 - many TRBJ2-5
TGTGCCAGCAGTTATACAGCCAACCCGGGTCAGCCCCAGCATTTT CASSYTANPGQPQHF TRBV27 - many TRBJ1-5
TGTGCCAGCAGCTTGGACGGGGGCCTTGGCTACACCTTC CASSLDGGLGYTF TRBV5-5 - few TRBJ1-2
TGCGCCAGCAGCCAAGCAGATGGAGATACGCAGTATTTT CASSQADGDTQYF TRBV4-3 - few TRBJ2-3
TGTGCCAGCAGCCAAGATATCAGGGGAAACTCTGCCTTAGCCAAAAACATTCAGTACTTC CASSQDIRGNSALAKNIQYF TRBV3-1 - - TRBJ2-4
TGTGCCAGTAGTATTCGGCCTATTAGCAATCAGCCCCAGCATTTT CASSIRPISNQPQHF TRBV19 - many TRBJ1-5
TGCGCCAGCAGCCAAGTAGGGCGAGTGGGTACTGAAGCTTTCTTT CASSQVGRVGTEAFF TRBV4-1 - few TRBJ1-1